The 18 T cell receptor beta chains below all came from one sample that was sequenced in a study of blood T cell repertoires in COVID-19. Sequencing used immunoSEQ multiplex PCR; TCRdb keeps in-frame clones, though not all of them. The repertoire includes 40,000 to 55,000 clones, 85% to 90% of them detected once, and 27% sits in the top ten. The sequencing sample was made of peripheral blood. The receptors were sampled from a human donor in a cohort sampled during active COVID-19.

A single count supports this clone. The CDR3 reads CASSGGSPSSGGLNEQFF. The CDR3 coding sequence is TGTGCCAGCAGTGGGGGCAGCCCTTCTAGCGGGGGCCTCAATGAGCAGTTCTTC. This chain connects TRBV6-4 to TRBJ2-1; 10 nucleotides agree with TRBD2. The CDR3 loop spans 18 amino acids. V dropped 4 bases and J dropped 6; count of bases not matched to a gene: 15. CDR1 and CDR2 (germline): MRHNA, SNTAGT.

The V gene is TRBV30, the J gene TRBJ2-2; 8 bases are shared with TRBD2. The V gene's germline CDR1 is GTSNPN and CDR2 SVGIG (reference sequence). The CDR3 is 13 amino acids. V lost 4 bases, J lost 4 bases, and 2 bases stayed unmatched. This chain's CDR3 is CAWKLAVTGELFF. CDR3 bases: TGTGCCTGGAAACTAGCGGTCACCGGGGAGCTGTTTTTT.

Concerning this clone: A junction end diverges from the germline sequence, so it may reflect a read error. This chain connects TRBV24-1 to TRBJ2-1, with 11 bases fitting TRBD2. Per the germline V gene, CDR1 is KGHDR and CDR2 is SFDVKD. CDR3 length: 15 residues. The CDR3 nucleotides read TGTGCCACCAGCGATTGGGTGACTAGCGGGGATGAGCAGTTCTTC. Translating gives CATSDWVTSGDEQFF.

V is TRBV29-1 and J is TRBJ2-3; 10 nucleotides line up with TRBD2. The V gene's germline CDR1 is SQVTM and CDR2 ANQGSEA. CDR3 length: 15 amino acids. The ends lost 3 bases at V and 4 bases at J; junction bases unmatched: 7. CDR3 DNA sequence: TGCAGCGTTGATCTAGCGGGGGCCGGGGCAGATACGCAGTATTTT. Translated: CSVDLAGAGADTQYF.

The chain employs TRBV5-1 and TRBJ2-5; no firm D call. Trimming stripped 5 bases from V and 5 bases from J, with 16 bases between. The CDR3 covers 14 residues. Germline-derived CDR1 and CDR2 are SGHRS and YFSETQ. CDR3 residues: CASSFDLEMETQYF. The CDR3 DNA sequence: TGCGCCAGCAGTTTCGACCTGGAGATGGAGACCCAGTACTTC. Supplemented by reference TRBV5-1 and TRBJ2-5, the full variable domain reads KAGVTQTPRYLIKTRGQQVTLSCSPISGHRSVSWYQQTPGQGLQFLFEYFSETQRNKGNFPGRFSGRQFSNSRSEMNVSTLELGDSALYLCASSFDLEMETQYFGPGTRLLVL.

V and J are TRBV29-1 and TRBJ2-2; D is uncertain. From germline, CDR1 is SQVTM and CDR2 ANQGSEA. The CDR3 contains 11 residues. The DNA of the CDR3 is TGCAGTATTTTATACACCGGGGAGCTGTTTTTT. Translation gives CSILYTGELFF.

This clone is a singleton in its sample. CDR3 sequence: CASSAQGGGTYEQFF. In DNA, the CDR3 is TGTGCCAGCAGCGCCCAAGGCGGCGGGACTTATGAGCAGTTCTTC. This rearrangement joins TRBV7-3 to TRBJ2-1; a weak D match, TRBD2 (6 bases). CDR3 length equals 15 residues. The germline CDR1 and CDR2 sequences are SGHTA and FQGTGA. The V end lost 5 bases, the J end lost 8 bases, and 19 bases lay between the germline ends.

This clone was observed a handful of times. J is TRBJ1-2 and V is TRBV7-3; 9 nucleotides match TRBD1. This CDR3 has 14 amino acids. The germline V gene has CDR1 SGHTA and CDR2 FQGTGA. V dropped 6 bases and J dropped 3; count of bases not matched to a gene: 5. The CDR3 DNA reads as TGTGCCAGCAGTCCGGACAGGGGCGACTATGGCTACACCTTC. It is translated as CASSPDRGDYGYTF.

This chain connects TRBV9 to TRBJ1-2; D is unresolved. The CDR3 is made up of 13 amino acids. The germline V and J ends were trimmed by 0 bases and 6 bases, with 9 bases remaining between them. Germline values: CDR1 SGDLS, CDR2 YYNGEE. The CDR3 DNA follows: TGTGCCAGCAGCGTAGTCCTCTCTGATGGCTACACCTTC. Protein product: CASSVVLSDGYTF.

This clone appeared once. This chain connects TRBV21-1 to TRBJ2-3; the table's TRBD2 call for D was not verified on the DNA. TRBV21-1 is shown as a pseudogene. The CDR3 runs 18 residues. As DNA, the CDR3 is TGTGCCAGCAGCAACGGGCCAGATTGCGGGAGGGCCCAAGATACGCAGTATTTT. This codes for CASSNGPDCGRAQDTQYF.

V usage is TRBV7-8 and J usage is TRBJ2-7; 9 bases agree with TRBD1. Germline values: CDR1 SGHVS, CDR2 FQNEAQ. CDR3 length equals 15 residues. The V gene end was trimmed by 5 bases and the J gene end by 2 bases; junction bases not matched to a gene: 7. The CDR3 nucleotides are TGTGCCAGCAGCCCCCCGGGACAGGGCACCTACGAGCAGTACTTC. Its protein is CASSPPGQGTYEQYF.

V is TRBV24-1 and J is TRBJ2-1; 13 bases match TRBD2. The CDR3 covers 20 residues. Germline assignment: CDR1 KGHDR and CDR2 SFDVKD. The V gene end was trimmed by 0 bases and the J gene end by 6 bases; junction bases not matched to a gene: 13. The CDR3 spells CATSDLCGLAGDCPLNEQFF. DNA of the CDR3: TGTGCCACCAGTGATTTGTGTGGACTAGCGGGAGACTGCCCCCTCAATGAGCAGTTCTTC.

The chain has TRBV7-8 and TRBJ1-2; tentatively, D is TRBD1 (6 bases). CDR1 is SGHVS, CDR2 FQNEAQ, per germline. Trimming removed 5 bases at V and 7 bases at J, with 17 bases between. The CDR3 sequence is 14 residues long. The CDR3 nucleotides are TGTGCCAGCAGCCCACAGGGTTTCTCTGGTGGCTACACCTTC. Its translation is CASSPQGFSGGYTF.

The count of this clone is one. CDR3 coding DNA: TGCAGCGTTGAAACCTGGACAGGGACCACTGAAGCTTTCTTT. It encodes CSVETWTGTTEAFF. This sequence joins TRBV29-1 and TRBJ1-1, with TRBD1 identical over 8 bases. This CDR3 is 14 amino acids long. Germline assignment: CDR1 SQVTM and CDR2 ANQGSEA. V trimming: 2 bases; J trimming: 4 bases; junction bases outside the gene matches: 6.

This chain joins TRBV27 and TRBJ1-2, with no clear D. In germline, CDR1 is MNHEY, CDR2 SMNVEV (reference sequence). There are 14 residues in the CDR3. V was shortened by 2 bases and J by 4 bases, with 11 bases between the two germline ends. CDR3 nucleotides: TGTGCCAGCAGTTTAAAGAGCGGCCCCTATGGCTACACCTTC. This sequence encodes CASSLKSGPYGYTF.

The chain recombines TRBV6-2 or TRBV6-3 with TRBJ2-1, with TRBD2 matching 7 bases. Germline V gene sequence: CDR1 MNHEY, CDR2 SVGEGT. There are 16 residues in the CDR3. The junction had 12 bases not matched to a gene; V was cut back by 4 bases and J by 6 bases. Here the CDR3 reads CASSFGAGDVGNEQFF. CDR3 coding DNA: TGTGCCAGCAGTTTCGGGGCGGGAGATGTAGGCAATGAGCAGTTCTTC.

V gene TRBV7-2 combines with J gene TRBJ2-1, with D perhaps TRBD2 (5 bases). V lost 1 base and J 5 bases, leaving 12 bases between the germline ends. This CDR3 has 15 amino acids. Germline CDR1 SGHTA, CDR2 FQGNSA. In nucleotides, the CDR3 is TGTGCCAGCAGCTTAGAAACGGCGGGCCACAATGAGCAGTTCTTC. Translating it yields CASSLETAGHNEQFF.

The chain carries TRBV5-6 and TRBJ2-1, with 7 positions matching TRBD2. The junction had 9 bases not matched to a gene; V was cut back by 4 bases and J by 2 bases. The CDR3 runs 16 residues. Germline lookup yields CDR1 SGHDT and CDR2 YYEEEE. The chain's CDR3 is CASSPVGGGPYNEQFF. CDR3 coding DNA: TGTGCCAGCAGCCCCGTCGGGGGAGGGCCCTACAATGAGCAGTTCTTC.